The entry below describes one T cell receptor beta chain. Its specificity is not known. During the collection period, no donor immune events like infections were recorded. The data stem from a study of identifying expanded T cells in peripheral blood. Overall study findings and caveats: Technical replicates showed about 1.2 changed clones; about two weeks 15 to 20; four weeks 19.

Sequencing used immunoSEQ multiplex PCR; TCRdb keeps in-frame clones, though not all of them. The sample comprises more than 70,000 clones, around 85% of which are singletons, and approximately 5.6% rests with the top ten. Sequencing was done on a sample of blood. The sequence derives from a person between 18 and 75 years old in good health.

CDR3 DNA: TGTGCCAGCAGCTCCCATCGGACGGGGGCCTACGAGCAGTACTTC. The encoded protein is CASSSHRTGAYEQYF. V gene TRBV2 combines with J gene TRBJ2-7, with D tentatively TRBD2 (6 bases). The CDR3 is made up of 15 amino acids. Trimming took off 6 bases at V and 2 bases at J, with 17 bases between the two ends. The germline V gene has CDR1 SNHLY and CDR2 FYNNEI.